The present T cell receptor (beta chain) was sequenced within a study of T cell repertoires in aging, cancer and after chemotherapy. On the study more broadly: Donors were grouped into six age bands spanning 30 or younger through 70 or older.

Study conclusions and caveats: Lymphoid organ infiltration in hematological cancer patients may impair thymic emigration or peripheral T cell expansion. Untreated cancer patients had significantly lower blood TCR diversity than age-matched healthy donors.

This clonotype was detected a few times. Its antigen is not known. A mixed TRB-A/B primer pool amplified rearranged TRB by multiplex touch-down PCR. Each CDR3 protein gets one entry after TCRdb re-called the multiplex PCR reads with MiXCR. The profile shows about 4,900 distinct CDR3 sequences, over 30% of them singletons. The template was genomic DNA from peripheral blood, not RNA. This CDR3 has 13 amino acids. Germline-derived CDR1 and CDR2 are SGHVS and FNYEAQ. The germline V and J ends were trimmed by 5 bases and 5 bases, with 12 bases remaining between them. The origin of this receptor is a human donor with a blood cancer. The chain joins TRBV7-6 to TRBJ2-5; D is tentatively TRBD1 or TRBD2 (5 bases each). The specimen was blood. The CDR3 region is CASSPGTSETQYF. The DNA of the CDR3 is TGTGCCAGCAGCCCCGGGACCTCGGAGACCCAGTACTTC.